Below are 16 T cell receptor beta chains sequenced from a single sample in a study of molecular identifiers for immune sequencing clone quantification. MiXCR, run by TCRdb on the PCR reads, gives a single entry per CDR3 protein. The table records about 640,000 distinct CDR3 sequences, just under 20% of them present only once. The sample comprised naive CD8+ T cells from blood, with Jurkat cell RNA spiked in. This sample's subset: FACS-sorted CD8+CD4-CCR7+CD45RA+ naive T cells. These receptors all stem from a human donor in good health. Some libraries in this study had Jurkat cell RNA spiked in.

At least ten counts were recorded for this clonotype. This chain joins TRBV2 and TRBJ2-7, with TRBD1 matching over 7 bases. The J segment lost 4 bases and the V segment lost 6 bases, leaving 18 bases of the junction unmatched. This CDR3 comprises 17 residues. Germline CDR1 is SNHLY and CDR2 is FYNNEI. CDR3 sequence: CASRPTAGTARLYEQYF. The CDR3, as DNA: TGTGCCAGCAGACCTACCGCCGGGACAGCGAGACTGTACGAGCAGTACTTC.

This chain links TRBV27 with TRBJ1-4; D is unresolved. CDR3 length: 15 amino acids. Per germline, CDR1 MNHEY and CDR2 SMNVEV (reference sequence). The V end lost 2 bases, the J end lost 0 bases, and 7 bases lay between the germline ends. DNA for the CDR3: TGTGCCAGCAGTTTAAAGAGTGCAACTAATGAAAAACTGTTTTTT. This gives the protein CASSLKSATNEKLFF.

This clonotype was seen ten or more times. The rearrangement links TRBV6-1 to TRBJ2-3; no clear D gene. The CDR3 is 12 residues long. The V end lost 3 bases, the J end lost 5 bases, and 6 bases lay between the germline ends. Germline V gene lookup returns CDR1 MNHNS and CDR2 SASEGT. The CDR3: CASSEVIDTQYF. The CDR3 DNA follows: TGTGCCAGCAGTGAGGTTATAGATACGCAGTATTTT.

This clonotype has just a few counts. The chain uses TRBV30 and TRBJ1-1; 7 bases match TRBD1. The junction had 12 bases not matched to a gene; V was cut back by 4 bases and J by 4 bases. The CDR3 covers 15 residues. Germline V gene data show CDR1 as GTSNPN and CDR2 as SVGIG (reference sequence). CDR3 DNA sequence: TGTGCCTGGAAAATGACAGGGTTGTATGCCACTGAAGCTTTCTTT. This translates into CAWKMTGLYATEAFF.

This clonotype appeared many times. The chain uses TRBV6-1 and TRBJ2-3; 9 bases are shared with TRBD2. Trimming cost V 6 bases and J 6 bases; bases outside gene matches: 1. CDR3 length: 12 amino acids. Per germline, CDR1 MNHNS and CDR2 SASEGT. The CDR3 bases are TGTGCCAGCAGCGGACTAGCGGATACGCAGTATTTT. Protein sequence: CASSGLADTQYF.

Here the CDR3 DNA reads TGTGCCAGCAGTTACCCGCGGGCGGGACAGGGCGGCTACGAGCAGTACTTC. Its translation is CASSYPRAGQGGYEQYF. This chain joins TRBV6-2 or TRBV6-3 and TRBJ2-7; 9 bases fit TRBD1. The junction had 11 bases not matched to a gene; V was cut back by 2 bases and J by 3 bases. The CDR3 is 17 residues long. CDR1 and CDR2 (germline): MNHEY, SVGEGT.

In its sample, this clonotype was seen many times. The genes are TRBV28 and TRBJ1-5; maybe TRBD1 (6 bases). CDR1 is MDHEN and CDR2 is SYDVKM in the germline V gene. V was trimmed by 2 bases and J by 0 bases, leaving 11 bases between them. This CDR3 region has 16 residues. CDR3 DNA: TGTGCCAGCAGTTTAGGGGACACATATAGCAATCAGCCCCAGCATTTT. This encodes CASSLGDTYSNQPQHF.

In this sample, this clonotype turned up many times. The rearrangement uses TRBV29-1 and TRBJ2-1, with D tentatively TRBD2 (7 bases). Germline CDR1 and CDR2: SQVTM and ANQGSEA. The CDR3 sequence is 13 residues long. Deletions cut 3 bases from V and 8 bases from J, with 14 bases between. The CDR3 sequence is CSVDGGPIDEQFF. For the CDR3, the DNA is TGCAGCGTTGACGGGGGGCCTATCGATGAGCAGTTCTTC.

This clonotype was counted at least ten times. The chain is built from TRBV29-1 and TRBJ2-6; 10 bases agree with TRBD1. V shed 7 bases, J shed 0 bases, and the junction held 6 bases outside the gene matches. Germline V gene lookup returns CDR1 SQVTM and CDR2 ANQGSEA. The CDR3 runs 16 residues. The CDR3 coding sequence is TGCAGCGCCACCGGGACAGGGGTCTCTGGGGCCAACGTCCTGACTTTC. Its translation: CSATGTGVSGANVLTF.

In this sample, this clonotype turned up many times. One junction end disagrees with the germline gene, perhaps due to a read error. The chain is built from TRBV4-3 and TRBJ2-1; 13 bases map to TRBD2. The CDR3 covers 15 residues. Germline V CDR1 and CDR2: LGHNA, YSLEER. CDR3 residues: CASSQDLLAGGAWLF. The CDR3 DNA is TGCGCCAGCAGCCAAGATCTACTAGCGGGGGGGGCATGGCTCTTC.

This clonotype appeared many times. This chain joins TRBV30 and TRBJ1-5, with D tentatively TRBD1 (5 bases). V was cut by 1 base and J by 2 bases, with 9 bases left in between. Per germline, CDR1 GTSNPN and CDR2 SVGIG (reference sequence). The CDR3 extends over 14 amino acids. This chain's CDR3 is CAWSGRAGNQPQHF. DNA for the CDR3: TGTGCCTGGAGTGGCAGGGCGGGCAATCAGCCCCAGCATTTT.

This clonotype was picked up many times. This chain connects TRBV9 to TRBJ2-4, with D uncertain. Germline-derived CDR1 and CDR2 are SGDLS and YYNGEE. With 2 bases removed from V and 8 bases from J, the gap between germline ends came to 14 bases. The length of the CDR3 is 14 residues. The CDR3 DNA sequence: TGTGCCAGCAGCGTCGATGGCCTCTTTGACATTCAGTACTTC. Translation: CASSVDGLFDIQYF.

This clonotype showed up many times. J is TRBJ2-7 and V is TRBV4-3; 8 bases agree with TRBD2. The CDR3 sequence is 15 residues long. V lost 0 bases to trimming and J lost 8 bases; unmatched junction nucleotides: 9. CDR1 is LGHNA and CDR2 is YSLEER in the germline V gene. This chain's CDR3 is CASSQDFGGDGKQYF. Here the CDR3 DNA reads TGCGCCAGCAGCCAAGATTTCGGGGGGGATGGCAAGCAGTACTTC.

This clonotype was counted ten times or more. The gene calls are TRBV20-1 and TRBJ2-4, with D perhaps matching TRBD1 (6 bases). Germline lookup yields CDR1 DFQATT and CDR2 SNEGSKA (reference sequence). The CDR3 runs to 15 residues. The V and J ends lost 1 base and 4 bases respectively, with 14 bases between them. DNA for the CDR3: TGCAGTGCTAGAGCAGGGGCCGAACCTAAAAACATTCAGTACTTC. Translated, it gives CSARAGAEPKNIQYF.

Of note for this clonotype: A much larger clone sits a single nucleotide away, making a read error possible. The V call is TRBV5-3, the J call TRBJ1-1, with TRBD1 matching 8 bases. TRBV5-3 is classed as an ORF, of uncertain function. The CDR3 is 15 amino acids. CDR3: CASSGWTGRNTEVFF. CDR3 in DNA: TGTGCCAGCAGCGGATGGACAGGGAGGAACACTGAAGTTTTCTTT.

A note on this clonotype: A clone one base away is much larger, so this may be a read error. The chain joins TRBV7-2 to TRBJ2-1; no definite D call. The CDR3 length is 17 residues. From germline, CDR1 is SGHTA and CDR2 FQGNSA. V shed 0 bases and J shed 9 bases, with 21 bases lying between them. CDR3 amino acids: CASSLAPIVGLSSEQFF. The CDR3, as DNA: TGTGCCAGCAGCTTAGCCCCGATAGTGGGGTTGTCATCTGAGCAGTTCTTC.